Listed below are T cell receptor beta chains from one sample, sequenced in a study of blood T cell repertoires in COVID-19. Libraries were prepared by immunoSEQ multiplex PCR; TCRdb keeps only in-frame clonotypes and omits some of them. The table shows around 150,000 clones, with less than 85% occurring only once. Material: peripheral blood. The receptors were sampled from a human donor in a cohort sampled during active COVID-19. Both conserved end residues are part of each CDR3. The D gene is left open where the match is weak. The size entry is marked missing in some rows and otherwise reads once, few, many or a size class.

clone_size	j_call	v_call	d_call	cdr3_nt	cdr3_aa
-	TRBJ1-1	TRBV5-4	-	TGTGCCAGCAGCCCCCAGACAGGCGTGACTGGGGAAGCTTTCTTT	CASSPQTGVTGEAFF
-	TRBJ1-2	TRBV28	-	TGTGCCAGCAGGGACTCCGGGACATTATATGGCTACACCTTC	CASRDSGTLYGYTF
-	TRBJ2-3	TRBV6-4	TRBD2	TGTGCCAGCAGTGAACTAGCGGGGGGCCAAGATACGCAGTATTTT	CASSELAGGQDTQYF
-	TRBJ2-4	TRBV5-1	-	TGCGCCAGCAGCCTGGGAGGCGGGGCAGCCAAAAACATTCAGTACTTC	CASSLGGGAAKNIQYF
-	TRBJ2-7	TRBV27	TRBD1	TGTGCCAGCAGTTTCCTGCCTTCAGGGGGCATGTCAGCCGAGCAGTACTTC	CASSFLPSGGMSAEQYF
-	TRBJ2-7	TRBV6-5	TRBD1	TGTGCCAGCACCGCAACAGGGGGCGGTCTCTACGAGCAGTACTTC	CASTATGGGLYEQYF
-	TRBJ1-4	TRBV10-3	TRBD1	TGTGCCATCAGTGAGTCCGGCAGGGGGTATGAAAAACTGTTTTTT	CAISESGRGYEKLFF
few	TRBJ2-1	TRBV3-1/TRBV3-2	TRBD2	TGTGCCAGCAGCCCGACTAGCGGGGTGGATGAGCAGTTCTTC	CASSPTSGVDEQFF
once	TRBJ1-2	TRBV2	TRBD1	TGTGCCAGCAGCGGATTTCGACGGGACAGGGGAAACGGCTACACCTTC	CASSGFRRDRGNGYTF
-	TRBJ1-2	TRBV11-2	-	TGTGCCAGCAGCCCCGTGGGCGCGAACTATGGCTACACCTTC	CASSPVGANYGYTF
-	TRBJ2-2	TRBV28	TRBD2	TGTGCCAGTTTAGCGGGGGTGCTCGGGGAGCTGTTTTTT	CASLAGVLGELFF
-	TRBJ1-1	TRBV18	-	TGTGCCAGCTCACCAGAGGCAGCCTACACTGAAGCTTTCTTT	CASSPEAAYTEAFF
-	TRBJ1-6	TRBV9	-	TGTGCCAGCAGCGTAGATCATGATTCACCCCTCCACTTT	CASSVDHDSPLHF
-	TRBJ1-5	TRBV27	-	TGTGCCAGCAGCCTAAAACCCCCCGGGGGCAATCAGCCCCAGCATTTT	CASSLKPPGGNQPQHF
-	TRBJ1-5	TRBV28	TRBD1	TGTGCCAGCAGTTTACGACAGGGAGGCAATCAGCCCCAGCATTTT	CASSLRQGGNQPQHF
-	TRBJ1-3	TRBV9	-	TGTGCCAGCAGCGTAGCTCGGGGGAGTGGAAACACCATATATTTT	CASSVARGSGNTIYF
once	TRBJ2-5	TRBV5-1	TRBD2	TGCGCCAGCAGCTTAACATTAGCGGGGGCCCCTAAGACCCAGTACTTC	CASSLTLAGAPKTQYF
-	TRBJ2-1	TRBV7-6	TRBD1	TGTGCCAGCAGCCCCGGGACAGGCAACCCCTACAATGAGCAGTTCTTC	CASSPGTGNPYNEQFF
-	TRBJ2-7	TRBV4-1	TRBD1	TGCGCCAGCAGCCAAAGGTGGCAGGGGGCTTTCGAGCAGTACTTC	CASSQRWQGAFEQYF
few	TRBJ1-2	TRBV27	-	TGTGCCAGCAGTACCCTGGAGGCCGATGGCTACACCTTC	CASSTLEADGYTF
-	TRBJ1-6	TRBV18	-	TGTGCCAGCTCTACGGACTTTACCTCACCCCTCCACTTT	CASSTDFTSPLHF
-	TRBJ1-1	TRBV5-1	-	TGCGCCAGCAGCTTAAAGCCCGACAGGTCGAAAGCTTTCTTT	CASSLKPDRSKAFF
-	TRBJ1-2	TRBV6-5	-	TGTGCCAGCAGGCTAGGAGCGAACTATGGCTACACCTTC	CASRLGANYGYTF
-	TRBJ2-7	TRBV19	-	TGTGCCAGTAGTATTATCTGGGACACCTCCTACGAGCAGTACTTC	CASSIIWDTSYEQYF
-	TRBJ1-3	TRBV16	TRBD1	TGTGCCAGCAGCCCTCGGGACAGGGGGCGAGGAAACACCATATATTTT	CASSPRDRGRGNTIYF
-	TRBJ2-7	TRBV7-9	TRBD1	TGTGCCAGCAGCTTTACGGGGGACAGGGGCTACGAGCAGTACTTC	CASSFTGDRGYEQYF
-	TRBJ2-3	TRBV15	TRBD1	TGTGCCACCAGCGGACAGGGCACAGATACGCAGTATTTT	CATSGQGTDTQYF
-	TRBJ2-3	TRBV19	-	TGTGCCAGTAGTACGTATACAGGCACAGATACGCAGTATTTT	CASSTYTGTDTQYF
-	TRBJ1-5	TRBV6-6	-	TGTGCCAGCATCTCCGCGTTCGGGGGTAGCAATCAGCCCCAGCATTTT	CASISAFGGSNQPQHF
few	TRBJ2-1	TRBV19	TRBD2	TGTGCCAGTAGTATATTGGGGGGGGTCAATGAGCAGTTCTTC	CASSILGGVNEQFF
-	TRBJ2-3	TRBV29-1	-	TGCAGCGTCCTCATGGGCCTTAGCACAGATACGCAGTATTTT	CSVLMGLSTDTQYF
-	TRBJ2-5	TRBV6-5	-	TGTGCCAGCAGCCTCAGGCCGCACCAAGAGACCCAGTACTTC	CASSLRPHQETQYF
-	TRBJ2-1	TRBV5-5	-	TGTGCCAGCAGCTTGGTCGATCGGAATGAGCAGTTCTTC	CASSLVDRNEQFF
-	TRBJ1-1	TRBV3-1/TRBV3-2	-	TGTGCCAGCAGCCAAGATCTCAAAATCGACGGGGACACTGAAGCTTTCTTT	CASSQDLKIDGDTEAFF
-	TRBJ1-5	TRBV28	TRBD1	TGTGCCATCAAGGACAGGGCTAGCAATCAGCCCCAGCATTTT	CAIKDRASNQPQHF
-	TRBJ2-5	TRBV2	-	TGTGCCAGCAGTGAATCCCCTAGTTCATTGCAGAGCGAGACCCAGTACTTC	CASSESPSSLQSETQYF
few	TRBJ1-3	TRBV30	TRBD1	TGTGCCTGGAGTGCCGGACAGGGTAACACCATATATTTT	CAWSAGQGNTIYF
few	TRBJ2-7	TRBV4-1	TRBD2	TGCGCCAGCAGCCATGGACTAGCGGGGGGGTCCGAGCAGTACTTC	CASSHGLAGGSEQYF
-	TRBJ2-1	TRBV16	TRBD2	TGTGCCAGCAGCCACACGACTAGCGGGGGGTATGAGCAGTTCTTC	CASSHTTSGGYEQFF
once	TRBJ2-7	TRBV6-5	-	TGTGCCGCGGGGGCACAAGGATTCTACGAGCAGTACTTC	CAAGAQGFYEQYF
few	TRBJ1-2	TRBV10-2	-	TGCGCCAGCAGCGACTCTTATGGCTACACCTTC	CASSDSYGYTF
once	TRBJ2-7	TRBV6-5	TRBD1	TGTGCCAGCAGGGGGACAGGGGACAGCTACGAGCAGTACTTC	CASRGTGDSYEQYF
-	TRBJ1-1	TRBV7-6	-	TGTGCCAGCAGCTTAGGAGCAGGGTGGGAGAACACTGAAGCTTTCTTT	CASSLGAGWENTEAFF
few	TRBJ2-7	TRBV9	-	TGTGCCAGCAGCCCCCAGGGGTCCTACGAGCAGTACTTC	CASSPQGSYEQYF
-	TRBJ1-5	TRBV11-2	TRBD1	TGTGCCAGCAGCGCCCTTGGACAGGGTGGCCAGCCCCAGCATTTT	CASSALGQGGQPQHF
once	TRBJ2-5	TRBV29-1	TRBD2	TGCAGCGTTGAGTGGTTTCGGGGGGTCCGGCAAGAGACCCAGTACTTC	CSVEWFRGVRQETQYF
-	TRBJ2-7	TRBV4-1	TRBD1	TGCGCCAGCAGCGCCCGGACAGGGGAGTCCTACGAGCAGTACTTC	CASSARTGESYEQYF
-	TRBJ1-2	TRBV6-2/TRBV6-3	TRBD1	TGTGCCAGCAGTCCCACAGGGGGCTATGGCTACACCTTC	CASSPTGGYGYTF
-	TRBJ1-4	TRBV12-3/TRBV12-4	-	TGTGCCAGCAGTTTATCGGAGCTTGAAAAACTGTTTTTT	CASSLSELEKLFF